This TCR beta chain derives from a study of molecular identifiers for immune sequencing clone quantification. Points from the study as a whole: Clones exceeding 20 RNA copies carried over 98% of effector molecules but under 1% of naive-cell molecules.

This clonotype was found many times. The antigen is not known. MiXCR was run by TCRdb on the PCR reads, yielding one entry per CDR3 protein. The repertoire holds some 66,000 distinct CDR3 sequences, around 20% seen once, with 1.4% in the top ten. CDR3 length: 13 residues. The germline V and J ends were trimmed by 0 bases and 3 bases, with 3 bases remaining between them. Sequences were obtained from naive CD8+ T cells from blood, with Jurkat cell RNA spiked in. The subset denotes: FACS-sorted CD8+CD4-CCR7+CD45RA+ naive T cells. This rearrangement joins TRBV23-1 to TRBJ1-5; D gene ambiguous. TRBV23-1 is annotated as an ORF whose role is uncertain. The receptor comes from a human donor in good health. Some libraries in this study had Jurkat cell RNA spiked in. The CDR3: CASSQSPNQPQHF. The CDR3 DNA is TGCGCCAGCAGTCAATCCCCCAATCAGCCCCAGCATTTT.